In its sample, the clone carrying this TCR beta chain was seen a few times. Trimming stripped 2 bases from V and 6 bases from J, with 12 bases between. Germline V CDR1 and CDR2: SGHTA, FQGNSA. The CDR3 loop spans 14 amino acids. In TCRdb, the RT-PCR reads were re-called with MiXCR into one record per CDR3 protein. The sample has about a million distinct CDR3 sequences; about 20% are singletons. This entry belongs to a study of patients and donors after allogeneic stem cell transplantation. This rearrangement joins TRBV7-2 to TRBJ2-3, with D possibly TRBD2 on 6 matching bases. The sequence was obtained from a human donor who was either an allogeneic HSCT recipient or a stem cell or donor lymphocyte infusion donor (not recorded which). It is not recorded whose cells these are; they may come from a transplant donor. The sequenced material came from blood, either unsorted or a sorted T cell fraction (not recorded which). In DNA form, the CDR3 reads TGTGCCAGCAGCTTAAATCTGGGGAGGGATACGCAGTATTTT. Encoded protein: CASSLNLGRDTQYF.